This is a list of T cell receptor beta chains from one sample in a study of blood T cell repertoires in COVID-19. Clones were read by immunoSEQ multiplex PCR, and TCRdb kept only the in-frame ones, dropping some. The sample shows roughly 57,000 clones, approximately 88% of them seen only once. Source material: peripheral blood. These receptors came from a human donor in a cohort sampled during active COVID-19. CDR3s include the opening cysteine and the closing phenylalanine or tryptophan. A D gene is named only where the DNA matches it firmly. The size field is filled for only some rows; it gives once, few, many or a size class.

V	D	J	size	CDR3	DNA
TRBV10-1	TRBD1	TRBJ2-2	NA	CASNGTENTGELFF	TGCGCCAGCAACGGGACAGAGAACACCGGGGAGCTGTTTTTT
TRBV3-1/TRBV3-2	NA	TRBJ1-5	NA	CASSQEGGRNQPQHF	TGTGCCAGCAGCCAAGAAGGGGGAAGGAATCAGCCCCAGCATTTT
TRBV6-5	NA	TRBJ1-2	NA	CASSYSSMDGREGYTF	TGTGCCAGCAGTTACTCGAGTATGGACGGCCGGGAAGGCTACACCTTC
TRBV6-7	NA	TRBJ1-2	NA	CASSYSSGEGCYDYTF	TGTGCCAGCAGTTACTCGTCAGGGGAGGGGTGCTATGACTACACCTTC
TRBV15	TRBD1	TRBJ1-1	NA	CATSFGQGSSEAFF	TGTGCCACCAGCTTCGGACAGGGTTCGTCTGAAGCTTTCTTT
TRBV4-1	TRBD1	TRBJ2-1	NA	CASSHSGTGVVEQFF	TGCGCCAGCAGCCATTCCGGGACAGGGGTTGTTGAGCAGTTCTTC
TRBV30	NA	TRBJ2-7	NA	CAWGEQGYEQYF	TGTGCCTGGGGAGAACAGGGCTACGAGCAGTACTTC
TRBV2	NA	TRBJ2-7	NA	CASSEAITRTYEQYF	TGTGCCAGCAGTGAAGCTATTACGAGGACCTACGAGCAGTACTTC
TRBV19	NA	TRBJ2-7	once	CASSIAGAGTYEQYF	TGTGCCAGTAGTATCGCGGGCGCCGGTACCTACGAGCAGTACTTC
TRBV6-2/TRBV6-3	TRBD2	TRBJ2-5	NA	CASSYGIAGGQETQYF	TGTGCCAGCAGTTACGGGATAGCGGGGGGGCAGGAGACCCAGTACTTC
TRBV6-6	NA	TRBJ2-2	NA	CASSPTGQTNTGELFF	TGTGCCAGCAGTCCGACTGGACAGACGAACACCGGGGAGCTGTTTTTT
TRBV27	TRBD1	TRBJ1-2	NA	CASSRGDRLLLGYTF	TGTGCCAGCAGCCGGGGGGACAGGCTTCTTTTGGGCTACACCTTC
TRBV11-2	NA	TRBJ2-1	NA	CASSPERVGNEQFF	TGTGCCAGCAGCCCCGAACGGGTGGGTAATGAGCAGTTCTTC
TRBV3-1/TRBV3-2	TRBD1	TRBJ1-1	NA	CASSTPGGQGGTEAFF	TGTGCCAGCAGCACCCCAGGTGGGCAGGGGGGCACTGAAGCTTTCTTT
TRBV6-1	NA	TRBJ1-4	NA	CASSEPFTNEKLFF	TGTGCCAGCAGTGAACCGTTTACTAATGAAAAACTGTTTTTT
TRBV11-3	NA	TRBJ1-1	NA	CASSLRGGEAFF	TGTGCCAGCAGCTTGAGGGGGGGTGAAGCTTTCTTT
TRBV10-2	TRBD1	TRBJ2-1	NA	CASSRTGSYNEQFF	TGCGCCAGCAGCAGGACAGGGTCTTACAATGAGCAGTTCTTC
TRBV27	NA	TRBJ1-5	NA	CASSLAPAGLRSKCNQPQHF	TGTGCCAGCAGTTTGGCCCCGGCAGGGTTGAGGTCGAAATGCAATCAGCCCCAGCATTTT
TRBV18	NA	TRBJ2-7	NA	CASSPDRNEQYF	TGTGCCAGCTCACCAGACAGAAACGAGCAGTACTTC
TRBV4-1	TRBD2	TRBJ2-2	NA	CASSQYGTGRTGELFF	TGCGCCAGCAGCCAATACGGGACCGGGAGGACCGGGGAGCTGTTTTTT
TRBV6-6	NA	TRBJ2-1	NA	CASSYSRVYNEQFF	TGTGCCAGCAGTTACTCCAGGGTATACAATGAGCAGTTCTTC
TRBV5-1	TRBD1	TRBJ2-7	NA	CASSWTGGNSYEQYF	TGCGCCAGCAGCTGGACAGGGGGCAACTCCTACGAGCAGTACTTC
TRBV2	NA	TRBJ2-1	few	CASRNDRFQFF	TGTGCCAGCAGGAACGACAGATTCCAGTTCTTC
TRBV30	TRBD1	TRBJ2-2	NA	CAWNRGTGELFF	TGTGCCTGGAACAGGGGCACCGGGGAGCTGTTTTTT
TRBV29-1	TRBD1	TRBJ1-2	NA	CSDQGEPSGGYTF	TGCAGCGATCAGGGGGAGCCCTCGGGTGGCTACACCTTC
TRBV19	NA	TRBJ1-1	NA	CASSPMGRATEAFF	TGTGCCAGTAGTCCCATGGGCAGGGCCACTGAAGCTTTCTTT
TRBV6-5	NA	TRBJ1-6	NA	CASSYSYEARNSPLHF	TGTGCCAGCAGTTACTCTTATGAAGCTCGGAATTCACCCCTCCACTTT
TRBV10-3	TRBD1	TRBJ2-3	NA	CATRTGGSDTQYF	TGTGCCACGCGGACAGGGGGTTCAGATACGCAGTATTTT
TRBV6-5	TRBD2	TRBJ2-7	NA	CASTPREGKRQYF	TGTGCCAGCACCCCCAGGGAGGGTAAACGGCAGTACTTC
TRBV13	NA	TRBJ2-6	NA	CASSYQSGANVLTF	TGTGCCAGCAGCTACCAGTCTGGGGCCAACGTCCTGACTTTC
TRBV6-5	NA	TRBJ2-5	NA	CASSITAGETQYF	TGTGCCAGCAGTATTACGGCGGGGGAGACCCAGTACTTC
TRBV19	NA	TRBJ1-1	NA	CASAQGMHTEAFF	TGTGCCAGTGCACAGGGTATGCACACTGAAGCTTTCTTT
TRBV7-9	TRBD2	TRBJ2-3	NA	CASSPRTSGITDTQYF	TGTGCCAGCAGCCCCCGGACTAGCGGAATCACAGATACGCAGTATTTT
TRBV11-2	NA	TRBJ1-2	NA	CASSLSRGNYGYTF	TGTGCCAGCAGCTTAAGTAGGGGTAACTATGGCTACACCTTC
TRBV19	NA	TRBJ1-5	NA	CASSIRPGVPNQPQHF	TGTGCCAGTAGTATACGGCCAGGGGTCCCCAATCAGCCCCAGCATTTT
TRBV7-3	NA	TRBJ1-3	NA	CASSQLLGVRESGNTIYF	TGTGCCAGCAGCCAATTACTCGGAGTACGGGAATCTGGAAACACCATATATTTT
TRBV5-1	TRBD1	TRBJ2-7	NA	CASSTGQGAFHEQYF	TGCGCCAGCAGCACGGGACAGGGGGCTTTCCACGAGCAGTACTTC
TRBV11-1	TRBD1	TRBJ2-1	NA	CASSLALDRVGLINNEQFF	TGTGCCAGCAGCTTAGCCCTGGACAGGGTGGGACTCATAAACAATGAGCAGTTCTTC
TRBV11-2	NA	TRBJ2-7	few	CASSGPSDEQYF	TGTGCCAGCAGCGGCCCGTCTGACGAGCAGTACTTC
TRBV6-6	NA	TRBJ2-3	NA	CASNFGLSDTQYF	TGTGCCAGCAACTTCGGACTATCAGATACGCAGTATTTT
TRBV4-1	TRBD2	TRBJ2-4	NA	CASSPVWGEGRGNIQYF	TGCGCCAGCAGCCCCGTCTGGGGGGAGGGCCGTGGAAACATTCAGTACTTC
TRBV11-2	NA	TRBJ1-2	few	CASSPPGSAGHHYGYTF	TGTGCCAGCAGCCCCCCCGGATCAGCGGGACACCACTATGGCTACACCTTC
TRBV2	NA	TRBJ2-7	NA	CASSGRSSYEQYF	TGTGCCAGCAGTGGACGGAGCTCCTACGAGCAGTACTTC
TRBV30	NA	TRBJ1-5	NA	CAWSDRGPPEPQHF	TGTGCCTGGAGTGATCGAGGGCCCCCAGAACCCCAGCATTTT
TRBV7-9	TRBD1	TRBJ1-2	NA	CASSLASGTGGGGYTF	TGTGCCAGCAGCTTAGCTTCCGGGACAGGGGGCGGTGGCTACACCTTC
TRBV7-9	NA	TRBJ2-7	NA	CASSTVDRNAPYEQYF	TGTGCCAGCAGCACCGTTGACAGGAATGCTCCGTACGAGCAGTACTTC
TRBV6-2/TRBV6-3	NA	TRBJ1-5	NA	CASSYSEGRGLYQPQHF	TGTGCCAGCAGTTACTCGGAGGGGCGAGGGTTATATCAGCCCCAGCATTTT
TRBV5-1	NA	TRBJ2-5	NA	CASSLDRIGETQYF	TGCGCCAGCAGCCTCGACAGGATAGGGGAGACCCAGTACTTC
TRBV2	NA	TRBJ2-1	NA	CASRPGLSNSGEQFF	TGTGCCAGCAGACCGGGCCTCTCCAACTCAGGGGAGCAGTTCTTC
TRBV6-1	NA	TRBJ1-2	NA	CASSERSGGASYGYTF	TGTGCCAGCAGTGAAAGGAGTGGGGGCGCCTCCTATGGCTACACCTTC
TRBV21-1	NA	TRBJ2-7	NA	CASSKKSEGPYEQYF	TGTGCCAGCAGCAAAAAGTCGGAGGGCCCCTACGAGCAGTACTTC
TRBV30	TRBD1	TRBJ1-6	NA	CAWSDRGNSPLHF	TGTGCCTGGAGTGACAGGGGGAATTCACCCCTCCACTTT
TRBV18	NA	TRBJ2-2	NA	CASSPITGELFF	TGTGCCAGCTCACCTATAACCGGGGAGCTGTTTTTT
TRBV18	NA	TRBJ1-1	NA	CASSTGQNTEAFF	TGTGCCAGCTCAACAGGGCAGAACACTGAAGCTTTCTTT